This paragraph covers one TCR beta chain sequence. The antigen is not known. The data originate from a study of beta chain features in type 1 diabetes. The CDR3 runs 15 residues. The germline V and J ends were trimmed by 5 bases and 0 bases, with 11 bases remaining between them. Germline-derived CDR1 and CDR2 are SNHLY and FYNNEI. Study-wide findings and caveats: Moderately but significantly shorter TCRB CDR3s were found in Type 1 diabetes patients in all four CD4+ subsets.

Expressed TCRB transcripts were sequenced because the isolated RNA had all been reverse transcribed beforehand. Profiling relied on immunoSEQ multiplex PCR, and the TCRdb table lists in-frame clones only, not all of them. The table has about 740,000 clones, 13% seen once. There was one heparinised blood draw per donor, averaging around 100 mL. The chain couples TRBV2 to TRBJ1-5, with a weak D call TRBD1 (6 bases). Material: naive CD4+ T cells from blood. This sequence originates from a man aged 18 to 29 with type 1 diabetes. The CDR3 loop is CASSLQGNSNQPQHF. The CDR3 DNA is TGTGCCAGCAGTTTGCAGGGGAATAGCAATCAGCCCCAGCATTTT.